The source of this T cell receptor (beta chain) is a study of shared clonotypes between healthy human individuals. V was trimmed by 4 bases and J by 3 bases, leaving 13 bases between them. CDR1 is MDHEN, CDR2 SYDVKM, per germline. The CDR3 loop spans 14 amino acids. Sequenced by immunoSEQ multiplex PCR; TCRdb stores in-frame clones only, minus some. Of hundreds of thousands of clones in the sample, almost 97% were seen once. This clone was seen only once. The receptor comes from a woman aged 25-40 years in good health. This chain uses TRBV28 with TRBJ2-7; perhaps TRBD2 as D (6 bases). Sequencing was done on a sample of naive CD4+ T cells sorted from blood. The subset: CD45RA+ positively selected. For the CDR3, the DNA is TGTGCCAGCAGTTATAGCGGTCTCGGCTACGAGCAGTACTTC. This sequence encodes CASSYSGLGYEQYF.